This T cell receptor (beta chain) was obtained from a study of blood T cell repertoires in COVID-19. Overall study: From the United States, Italy and Spain came samples of acute and convalescent COVID-19. T cells, B-cell-depleted T cells, or PBMCs provided the cDNA or gDNA that served as material.

Original methodology: Amplifying reference gene primers gave estimates of nucleated cell counts. Assay used: immunoSEQ multiplex PCR; TCRdb lists only in-frame clones, some missing. D and trimming were read from the DNA, whereas the V and J calls and clone size are those reported in that table. The table lists fewer than 90,000 clones, about four fifths of them singletons. The TCR originated in a man aged 65-85 years with acute or convalescent COVID-19. The sequenced material came from peripheral blood.

The CDR3 DNA reads as TGTGCCAGCAGCCAAGAGTCGGGGGGCGGTATGAACACTGAAGCTTTCTTT. As protein: CASSQESGGGMNTEAFF. The gene calls are TRBV4-2 and TRBJ1-1, with a tentative D call TRBD1 (6 bases). The V gene lost 0 bases and the J gene lost 0 bases, with 14 bases spanning the gap. The CDR3 runs 17 residues. The germline V gene encodes CDR1 LGHNA and CDR2 YNFKEQ.